The present T cell receptor (beta chain) was sequenced within a study of Tregs in tolerant kidney transplant recipients. Whole-study findings and limits: Biological reproducibility was not directly addressed, but technical replication error appeared minimal.

TCRdb keeps only in-frame clones here, not all; method: immunoSEQ multiplex PCR. The sample yields nearly 50,000 clones, over 85% seen once. In the case of this clone: Its target is unknown.

CDR1 LGHNA and CDR2 YNFKEQ come from the germline V gene. Trimming cost V 1 base and J 5 bases, with 12 bases left between them. CDR3 size: 15 residues. The nonmyeloablative bone marrow transplants came from related graft donors, with transient mixed chimerism. This receptor was taken from a human patient who received a combined kidney and bone marrow transplant. The graft donor may have contributed some T cells. The input for sequencing was CD8+ T cells from blood (PBMCs), taken 12 months after the transplant. J is TRBJ2-1 and V is TRBV4-2; D is possibly TRBD2 (5 bases). The CDR3 DNA reads as TGTGCCAGCAGCCAAGTTTTAGGAGGTGACAATGAGCAGTTCTTC. Protein product: CASSQVLGGDNEQFF.